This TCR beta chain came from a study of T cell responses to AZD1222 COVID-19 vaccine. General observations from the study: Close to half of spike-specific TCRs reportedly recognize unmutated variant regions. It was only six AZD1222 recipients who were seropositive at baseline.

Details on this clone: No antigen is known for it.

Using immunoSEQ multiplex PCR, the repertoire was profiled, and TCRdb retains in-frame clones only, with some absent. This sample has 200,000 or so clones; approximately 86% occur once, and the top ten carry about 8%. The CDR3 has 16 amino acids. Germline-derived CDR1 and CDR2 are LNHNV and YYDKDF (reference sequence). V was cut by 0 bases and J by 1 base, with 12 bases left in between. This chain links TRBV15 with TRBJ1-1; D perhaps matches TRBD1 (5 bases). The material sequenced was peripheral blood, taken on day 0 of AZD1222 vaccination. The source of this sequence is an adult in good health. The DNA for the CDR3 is TGTGCCACCAGCAGAGATCTGGGGGGACGGAACACTGAAGCTTTCTTT. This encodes CATSRDLGGRNTEAFF.